These 22 T cell receptor beta chains came from one sample sequenced in a study of blood T cell repertoires in COVID-19. TCRdb's table, derived via immunoSEQ multiplex PCR, lists solely in-frame clones and lacks some. The sample records 90,000 to 120,000 clones, roughly 90% being singletons. Sequenced sample: peripheral blood. These receptors originate from a man in his forties or fifties with active or convalescent COVID-19.

CDR3 in amino acids: CASSLGRAGIGTEAFF. The CDR3 nucleotides read TGTGCCAGCAGCTTAGGTCGGGCAGGGATAGGCACTGAAGCTTTCTTT. V gene TRBV7-6 combines with J gene TRBJ1-1; tentatively, D is TRBD1 (5 bases). Germline lookup yields CDR1 SGHVS and CDR2 FNYEAQ. V lost 1 base and J 4 bases, leaving 16 bases between the germline ends. CDR3 length equals 16 residues.

V and J are TRBV28 and TRBJ2-3; TRBD2 matches 7 bases. This CDR3 is 13 amino acids long. Germline values: CDR1 MDHEN, CDR2 SYDVKM. Unmatched junction bases numbered 2, after V lost 7 bases and J lost 1 base. The CDR3 region has the DNA TGTGCCAGCACCGCGGGAGGCACAGATACGCAGTATTTT. Its translation: CASTAGGTDTQYF.

The gene calls are TRBV18 and TRBJ1-1, with 7 bases identical to TRBD1. The CDR3 spans 15 residues. Unmatched junction bases numbered 5, after V lost 3 bases and J lost 1 base. Germline values: CDR1 KGHSH, CDR2 LQKENI. The CDR3 region is CASSPRTGTNTEAFF. For the CDR3, the DNA is TGTGCCAGCTCACCGCGGACAGGAACGAACACTGAAGCTTTCTTT.

The chain is built from TRBV21-1 and TRBJ2-1; TRBD1 was called by the table and not checked on the DNA. TRBV21-1 is listed as a pseudogene. The CDR3 loop spans 14 amino acids. The CDR3 nucleotides read TGTGCCAGCAGCGTCGGGACAGAATCCAATGAGCAGTTCTTC. Protein product: CASSVGTESNEQFF.

The rearrangement links TRBV5-1 to TRBJ1-6, with D hard to call. V lost 0 bases and J 7 bases, leaving 11 bases between the germline ends. Germline V gene lookup returns CDR1 SGHRS and CDR2 YFSETQ. The CDR3 is 15 residues long. Here the CDR3 reads CASSLDSGGNSPLHF. CDR3 coding DNA: TGCGCCAGCAGCTTGGATTCGGGCGGGAATTCACCCCTCCACTTT.

This chain joins TRBV18 and TRBJ1-6; possible D gene TRBD1, 5 bases. The V and J ends lost 5 bases and 10 bases respectively, with 12 bases between them. CDR1 KGHSH and CDR2 LQKENI come from the germline V gene. The CDR3 is 13 residues long. CDR3 protein: CASSASTDSPLHF. As DNA, the CDR3 is TGTGCCAGCTCAGCGTCGACAGACTCACCCCTCCACTTT.

The chain has TRBV10-3 and TRBJ2-6, with D possibly matching TRBD2 (5 bases). The CDR3 totals 15 residues. CDR1 and CDR2 (germline): ENHRY, SYGVKD. The germline V and J ends were trimmed by 7 bases and 0 bases, with 10 bases remaining between them. The CDR3 loop is CAITDGGSGANVLTF. As DNA, the CDR3 is TGTGCCATCACCGATGGAGGCTCTGGGGCCAACGTCCTGACTTTC.

The chain links TRBV6-5 to TRBJ1-2; 9 bases match TRBD1. The junction had 8 bases not matched to a gene; V was cut back by 5 bases and J by 4 bases. This CDR3 has 15 amino acids. The germline CDR1 and CDR2 sequences are MNHEY and SVGAGI. CDR3 amino acids: CASSSTGTGPYGYTF. DNA for the CDR3: TGTGCCAGCAGTAGTACCGGGACAGGGCCCTATGGCTACACCTTC.

This clone was counted a single time. The chain combines TRBV28 with TRBJ1-2; D remains ambiguous. Trimming left V 3 bases short and J 0 bases short, with 17 bases between. The germline gives CDR1 MDHEN, CDR2 SYDVKM. This CDR3 spans 17 amino acids. CDR3 coding DNA: TGTGCCAGCAGTTTGGAGGCCCTTGGGCATCCTAACTATGGCTACACCTTC. Encoded protein: CASSLEALGHPNYGYTF.

CDR3 sequence reads: CAWSVNFSPTDTQYF. In nucleotides, the CDR3 is TGTGCCTGGAGTGTAAACTTTTCACCCACAGATACGCAGTATTTT. V usage is TRBV30 and J usage is TRBJ2-3; D gene ambiguous. Germline assignment: CDR1 GTSNPN and CDR2 SVGIG (reference sequence). This CDR3 region has 15 residues. V lost 0 bases and J 2 bases, leaving 12 bases between the germline ends.

J is TRBJ1-3 and V is TRBV9; D might be TRBD1 (5 bases). The germline V gene encodes CDR1 SGDLS and CDR2 YYNGEE. The CDR3 is 15 residues long. V gave up 4 bases and J gave up 0 bases, with 11 bases separating them. The CDR3 nucleotides are TGTGCCAGCAGCACCGACAGCTCCTCTGGAAACACCATATATTTT. Amino acids: CASSTDSSSGNTIYF.

The rearrangement uses TRBV12-2 and TRBJ1-3; the DNA was not used to check the table's D call, TRBD1. TRBV12-2 is described as a pseudogene. The CDR3 is 20 amino acids. The CDR3 loop reads CASRLAPPRQGGSRLNTIYF. CDR3 nucleotides: TGTGCAAGTCGCTTAGCCCCCCCCCGACAGGGGGGATCTCGGCTAAACACCATATATTTT.

The genes are TRBV30 and TRBJ1-2; D might be TRBD1 (6 bases). The germline V and J ends were trimmed by 8 bases and 4 bases, with 14 bases remaining between them. Per germline, CDR1 GTSNPN and CDR2 SVGIG (reference sequence). The CDR3 has 12 amino acids. CDR3 nucleotides: TGTGCCGCACTCAGGGGTGGCTATGGCTACACCTTC. Translating gives CAALRGGYGYTF.

The gene calls are TRBV5-1 and TRBJ1-1, with no clear D. From germline, CDR1 is SGHRS and CDR2 YFSETQ. The CDR3 is 16 residues long. Trimming left V 0 bases short and J 0 bases short, with 12 bases between. This chain's CDR3 is CASSLAPVSMNTEAFF. The CDR3 region has the DNA TGCGCCAGCAGCTTGGCCCCGGTTTCCATGAACACTGAAGCTTTCTTT.

CDR3 coding DNA: TGTGCCAGCAGTTTATCGCCTAGCGGGATTCAAAACATTCAGTACTTC. This encodes CASSLSPSGIQNIQYF. The chain carries TRBV27 and TRBJ2-4; the match to TRBD2 covers 9 bases. J lost 5 bases, V lost 0 bases, and 5 bases had no gene match. The CDR3 is 16 residues long. Germline V gene lookup returns CDR1 MNHEY and CDR2 SMNVEV (reference sequence).

V and J are TRBV29-1 and TRBJ2-3; D is perhaps TRBD1 (5 bases). V lost 7 bases to trimming and J lost 1 base, with 9 bases between them. Per germline, CDR1 SQVTM and CDR2 ANQGSEA. This CDR3 contains 12 residues. CDR3 in amino acids: CSGIQGTDTQYF. DNA of the CDR3: TGCAGCGGCATACAGGGCACAGATACGCAGTATTTT.

The genes are TRBV10-3 and TRBJ2-7; D perhaps matches TRBD1 (6 bases). The CDR3 is 18 residues long. From germline, CDR1 is ENHRY and CDR2 SYGVKD. V dropped 9 bases and J dropped 3 bases, with 30 bases sitting between them. CDR3 sequence: CAILYTGHSMRGGYEQYF. In DNA, the CDR3 is TGTGCCATTCTTTACACGGGACACAGCATGAGAGGTGGCTACGAGCAGTACTTC.

V is TRBV3-1 (or the pseudogene TRBV3-2) and J is TRBJ2-1, with 7 bases aligning to TRBD2. The CDR3 is 16 amino acids. Germline V gives CDR1 LGHDT, CDR2 YNNKEL (reference sequence). The J segment lost 7 bases and the V segment lost 6 bases, leaving 15 bases of the junction unmatched. DNA of the CDR3: TGTGCCAGCAGTTCTCCCCGGGTAGCGGGTAAGAATGAGCAGTTCTTC. It is translated as CASSSPRVAGKNEQFF.

The sample holds a few counts of this clone. In DNA form, the CDR3 reads TGTGCCAGCAGCCAAGATGGGACAGCTAGCAATCAGCCCCAGCATTTT. Protein sequence: CASSQDGTASNQPQHF. The gene calls are TRBV3-1 (or the pseudogene TRBV3-2) and TRBJ1-5; TRBD1 matches at 7 bases. V trimming: 0 bases; J trimming: 0 bases; junction bases outside the gene matches: 2. Germline V lookup: CDR1 LGHDT, CDR2 YNNKEL (reference sequence). There are 16 residues in the CDR3.

Concerning this clone itself: The junction differs from germline at one of its ends, possibly a read error. This chain joins TRBV19 and TRBJ1-5; 8 positions match TRBD1. CDR1 is LNHDA and CDR2 is SQIVND in the germline V gene (reference sequence). This CDR3 is 16 amino acids long. CDR3 DNA: TGTGCCACTAGTACTATTGACAGGGGTCTCGATCAGCCCCAGCATTTT. Translation gives CATSTIDRGLDQPQHF.

V usage is TRBV7-8 and J usage is TRBJ2-7; 11 bases match TRBD1. V shed 1 base, J shed 7 bases, and the junction held 9 bases outside the gene matches. Germline assignment: CDR1 SGHVS and CDR2 FQNEAQ. The CDR3 spans 16 residues. The CDR3 region is CASSLGDRGYVREQYF. CDR3 bases: TGTGCCAGCAGCTTAGGGGACAGGGGGTATGTTCGGGAGCAGTACTTC.

The V gene is TRBV7-8, the J gene TRBJ2-1, with 11 bases that match TRBD2. Trimming removed 3 bases from V and 2 bases from J; junction bases left unmatched: 3. This CDR3 region has 16 residues. CDR1 SGHVS and CDR2 FQNEAQ come from the germline V gene. CDR3 sequence: CASSFSGRDTYNEQFF. CDR3 nucleotides: TGTGCCAGCAGCTTTAGCGGGAGGGACACCTACAATGAGCAGTTCTTC.